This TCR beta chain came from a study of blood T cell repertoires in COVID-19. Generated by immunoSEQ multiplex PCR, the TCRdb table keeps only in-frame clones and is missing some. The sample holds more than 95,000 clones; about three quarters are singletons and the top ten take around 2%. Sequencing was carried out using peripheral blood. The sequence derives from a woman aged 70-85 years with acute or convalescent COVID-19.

In DNA, the CDR3 is TGCGCCAGCAGCCAGGTTAACAGGGGCACAGATACGCAGTATTTT. Its translation is CASSQVNRGTDTQYF. This chain joins TRBV4-3 and TRBJ2-3; maybe TRBD1 (6 bases). Germline assignment: CDR1 LGHNA and CDR2 YSLEER. Trimming cost V 3 bases and J 1 base, with 11 bases left between them. The length of the CDR3 is 15 residues.